This entry lists 27 T cell receptor beta chains sequenced from one sample in a study of T cell repertoires in cytomegalovirus infection. Their recognized antigens are unknown. Each CDR3 protein gets one entry after TCRdb re-called the reads with MiXCR. This table has about 830,000 distinct CDR3 sequences, less than 35% appearing once. Sequencing was performed on cultured CD8+ T cells from PBMCs, taken from culture after CMV antigen stimulation. These TCRs come from a human donor in good health (CMV status not recorded). Some clones in this sample may be carry-over from other donors' samples.

The chain has TRBV9 and TRBJ2-3, with 7 positions matching TRBD1. Germline-derived CDR1 and CDR2 are SGDLS and YYNGEE. This CDR3 is built from 18 residues. V shed 3 bases and J 0 bases; nucleotides not matched to a gene: 13. CDR3 bases: TGTGCCAGCAGCGCCTCCGGGACAAACAGGGGAAGCACAGATACGCAGTATTTT. Protein product: CASSASGTNRGSTDTQYF. The variable domain in full, with the rest retrieved from reference TRBV9 and TRBJ2-3, is DSGVTQTPKHLITATGQRVTLRCSPRSGDLSVYWYQQSLDQGLQFLIQYYNGEERAKGNILERFSAQQFPDLHSELNLSSLELGDSALYFCASSASGTNRGSTDTQYFGPGTRLTVL.

This clonotype was seen only a few times. The chain combines TRBV7-8 with TRBJ1-5; 7 nucleotides line up with TRBD1. This CDR3 comprises 15 residues. Germline lookup yields CDR1 SGHVS and CDR2 FQNEAQ. With 8 bases clipped from V and 3 bases from J, the junction kept 10 bases outside the gene matches. The DNA for the CDR3 is TGTGCCAGCTGCGGACAGGCCGCAATCAATCAGCCCCAGCATTTT. Residues: CASCGQAAINQPQHF.

A word on this clonotype: Sequence at one end of the junction differs from germline and may be a read error. V usage is TRBV19 and J usage is TRBJ1-1, with TRBD1 identical over 7 bases. Looked up from germline, CDR1 is LNHDA and CDR2 is SQIVND (reference sequence). The CDR3 covers 14 residues. CDR3 residues: CVSSTKYRGTEAFF. DNA for the CDR3: TGTGTCAGTAGTACGAAATACAGGGGTACTGAAGCTTTCTTT.

The V call is TRBV6-8, the J call TRBJ1-3; TRBD1 matches 7 bases. The CDR3 spans 15 residues. Germline lookup yields CDR1 MNHGY and CDR2 SAAAGT. V was pared by 6 bases and J by 4 bases, with 9 bases of the junction left unmatched. The CDR3: CASSLDRATGNTIYF. The DNA of the CDR3 is TGTGCCAGCAGCTTAGACAGGGCAACGGGAAACACCATATATTTT.

This clonotype was picked up a small number of times. V usage is TRBV25-1 and J usage is TRBJ1-1; D may be TRBD1 (5 bases). V gave up 6 bases and J gave up 5 bases, with 13 bases separating them. CDR3 length: 13 amino acids. Germline CDR1 and CDR2: MGHDK and SYGVNS. Here the CDR3 reads CASSAGLWTEAFF. CDR3 DNA: TGTGCCAGCAGCGCAGGGCTTTGGACTGAAGCTTTCTTT.

The count of this clonotype is one. The V call is TRBV6-5, the J call TRBJ2-2, with D perhaps being TRBD1 or TRBD2 (5 bases each). The germline CDR1 and CDR2 sequences are MNHEY and SVGAGI. The V end lost 7 bases, the J end lost 4 bases, and 16 bases lay between the germline ends. The CDR3 extends over 15 amino acids. The CDR3 sequence: CASTDSRGGTGELFF. The CDR3 bases are TGTGCCAGCACCGATTCGAGGGGTGGCACCGGGGAGCTGTTTTTT.

The V call is TRBV6-5, the J call TRBJ2-1; TRBD2 might be the D (5 bases). Looked up from germline, CDR1 is MNHEY and CDR2 is SVGAGI. Trimming stripped 7 bases from V and 8 bases from J, with 15 bases between. The CDR3 consists of 13 residues. CDR3 coding DNA: TGTGCCAGCAAAAGAGGGCCGAGGGATGAGCAGTTCTTC. This encodes CASKRGPRDEQFF.

As concerns this clonotype: At one end the junction does not follow the germline gene, possibly because of a read error. The V and J genes are TRBV28 and TRBJ2-1; the D is unclear. CDR1 and CDR2 (germline): MDHEN, SYDVKM. The CDR3 spans 12 residues. The CDR3 reads CAGSPTSNEQFF. The CDR3 DNA reads TGTGCCGGCAGCCCAACCTCCAATGAGCAGTTCTTC. The whole variable domain, remainder taken from reference TRBV28 and TRBJ2-1, is DVKVTQSSRYLVKRTGEKVFLECVQDMDHENMFWYRQDPGLGLRLIYFSYDVKMKEKGDIPEGYSVSREKKERFSLILESASTNQTSMYLCAGSPTSNEQFFGPGTRLTVL.

The chain employs TRBV27 and TRBJ2-1; 13 nucleotides line up with TRBD2. V shed 8 bases, J shed 8 bases, and the junction held 3 bases outside the gene matches. CDR1 is MNHEY, CDR2 SMNVEV, per germline (reference sequence). The CDR3 totals 13 residues. In DNA form, the CDR3 reads TGTGCCAGCGGGACTAGCGGGGTCGATGAGCAGTTCTTC. This translates into CASGTSGVDEQFF.

The V gene is TRBV11-2, the J gene TRBJ1-1, with D hard to call. There are 13 residues in the CDR3. CDR1 is SGHAT and CDR2 is FQNNGV in the germline V gene. Trimming stripped 4 bases from V and 5 bases from J, with 11 bases between. The CDR3 bases are TGTGCCAGCAGCTCGGACCCGGGGACTGAAGCTTTCTTT. Its protein product is CASSSDPGTEAFF.

The rearrangement uses TRBV19 and TRBJ1-2; D might be TRBD1 (6 bases). This CDR3 has 16 amino acids. Germline V CDR1 and CDR2: LNHDA, SQIVND (reference sequence). V dropped 7 bases and J dropped 3 bases, with 21 bases sitting between them. Here the CDR3 DNA reads TGTGCCAGTACCTCAGATCGGGGGCAGGCATACTATGGCTACACCTTC. Translated: CASTSDRGQAYYGYTF.

The chain is built from TRBV10-1 and TRBJ1-2; D call uncertain. The V end lost 1 base, the J end lost 1 base, and 10 bases lay between the germline ends. Looked up from germline, CDR1 is WNHNN and CDR2 is SYGVQD (reference sequence). The CDR3 sequence is 15 residues long. Here the CDR3 reads CASSEWAGDNYGYTF. The CDR3 region has the DNA TGCGCCAGCAGTGAGTGGGCAGGTGATAACTATGGCTACACCTTC.

The rearrangement uses TRBV27 and TRBJ1-1, with D possibly being TRBD1 (6 bases). CDR1 and CDR2 (germline): MNHEY, SMNVEV (reference sequence). The CDR3 runs to 13 residues. V gave up 7 bases and J gave up 0 bases, with 9 bases separating them. CDR3 DNA: TGTGCCAGCAATACAGGGATGAACACTGAAGCTTTCTTT. The encoded protein is CASNTGMNTEAFF.

This clonotype was recorded many times. The chain joins TRBV7-9 to TRBJ2-3; maybe TRBD2 (5 bases). Germline lookup yields CDR1 SEHNR and CDR2 FQNEAQ (reference sequence). V was cut by 1 base and J by 0 bases, with 11 bases left in between. CDR3 length: 16 amino acids. In nucleotides, the CDR3 is TGTGCCAGCAGCTTAGTGAGGGTCATGAGCACAGATACGCAGTATTTT. Protein sequence: CASSLVRVMSTDTQYF.

This clonotype was seen many times. The J gene is TRBJ1-1, the V gene TRBV27; TRBD1 is a possible D gene (5 bases). Germline lookup yields CDR1 MNHEY and CDR2 SMNVEV (reference sequence). The CDR3 is 13 amino acids. V lost 6 bases, J lost 1 base, and 9 bases lay in between. The CDR3 reads CASSLGQNTEAFF. The CDR3, as DNA: TGTGCCAGCAGCTTAGGACAGAACACTGAAGCTTTCTTT.

Comment on this clonotype: A much larger clone differs by one base, so this may be a read error. V gene TRBV7-2 combines with J gene TRBJ2-1; D not resolved. This CDR3 has 13 residues. The germline CDR1 and CDR2 sequences are SGHTA and FQGNSA. The chain's CDR3 is CVSSPSSFVEQFF. CDR3 nucleotide sequence: TGTGTCAGCAGCCCTTCGAGCTTTGTTGAGCAGTTCTTC.

The CDR3 region is CASSPRDRSFGANVLTF. CDR3 DNA: TGTGCCAGCAGTCCCCGGGACAGGAGCTTTGGGGCCAACGTCCTGACTTTC. V gene TRBV6-5 combines with J gene TRBJ2-6; TRBD1 aligns across 8 bases. V dropped 5 bases and J dropped 3; count of bases not matched to a gene: 9. The germline V gene has CDR1 MNHEY and CDR2 SVGAGI. The CDR3 is 17 amino acids.

As DNA, the CDR3 is TGCGCCAGCAGCCGGTATAACAGGGGGATAGACGAGCAGTACTTC. Translation gives CASSRYNRGIDEQYF. The V call is TRBV4-1, the J call TRBJ2-7, with 8 bases identical to TRBD1. Germline-derived CDR1 and CDR2 are MGHRA and YSYEKL. J was trimmed by 5 bases and V by 4 bases; bases with no gene match: 10. The CDR3 is 15 residues long.

Many counts were recorded for this clonotype. The J gene is TRBJ2-3, the V gene TRBV7-6, with unresolved D. Germline CDR1 reads SGHVS; CDR2 reads FNYEAQ. The CDR3 is 15 amino acids. Between the trimmed V and J ends, which lost 7 bases and 2 bases, there was a span of 16 bases. This CDR3 is CASTLKGLFTDTQYF. The CDR3 DNA reads TGTGCCAGCACCCTAAAAGGGCTATTCACAGATACGCAGTATTTT.

This clonotype rates as medium-sized. The gene calls are TRBV7-6 and TRBJ2-7; D not certain. Per the germline V gene, CDR1 is SGHVS and CDR2 is FNYEAQ. V was cut by 4 bases and J by 1 base, with 8 bases left in between. The length of the CDR3 is 13 residues. The CDR3 sequence is CASSSPQSYEQYF. The CDR3 region has the DNA TGTGCCAGCAGCTCCCCCCAGTCCTACGAGCAGTACTTC.

A remark on this clonotype: A much larger clone lies one base from this, so it may be a read error. V is TRBV7-8 and J is TRBJ2-5; perhaps TRBD1 as D (6 bases). V lost 3 bases to trimming and J lost 9 bases, with 20 bases between them. This CDR3 comprises 15 residues. Germline CDR1 is SGHVS and CDR2 is FQNEAQ. DNA for the CDR3: TGTGCCAGCAGCTTTAGTCCAGGACAGTCGGAGCCCCAGTACTTC. Protein sequence: CASSFSPGQSEPQYF.

This clonotype was counted only a few times. The J gene is TRBJ2-1, the V gene TRBV4-1, with 9 positions matching TRBD2. Germline assignment: CDR1 MGHRA and CDR2 YSYEKL. The CDR3 is 14 residues long. The J segment lost 15 bases and the V segment lost 0 bases, leaving 9 bases of the junction unmatched. This CDR3 is CASSQDGLAGRRFF. The CDR3 nucleotides read TGCGCCAGCAGCCAAGATGGGCTAGCGGGGCGGCGGTTCTTC.

The rearrangement uses TRBV4-3 and TRBJ1-2; a weak D match, TRBD1 (5 bases). This CDR3 has 13 residues. In germline, CDR1 is LGHNA, CDR2 YSLEER. Trimming stripped 0 bases from V and 8 bases from J, with 10 bases between. This CDR3 is CASSQDRVSGYTF. DNA for the CDR3: TGCGCCAGCAGCCAAGACAGGGTCTCGGGCTACACCTTC.

The CDR3 here is CASSQGAKLGVSSGEQFF. Written as DNA, the CDR3 is TGCGCCAGCAGTCAAGGGGCGAAACTAGGAGTGAGTTCTGGCGAGCAGTTCTTC. The chain is built from TRBV23-1 and TRBJ2-1; the D call may be TRBD1 or TRBD2 (5 bases each). TRBV23-1 counts as an open reading frame of uncertain function. The V gene lost 2 bases and the J gene lost 10 bases, with 27 bases spanning the gap. The CDR3 covers 18 residues.

CDR3 bases: TGTGCCAGCAGTTACTCGTTTACCGGAGGGGATCACTTGGAGACCCAGTACTTC. Its protein product is CASSYSFTGGDHLETQYF. J is TRBJ2-5 and V is TRBV6-5; perhaps TRBD2 as D (6 bases). The CDR3 consists of 18 residues. The V end was cut by 0 bases, the J end by 5 bases, with 22 bases between. The germline gives CDR1 MNHEY, CDR2 SVGAGI.

The rearrangement joins TRBV4-1 to TRBJ2-1, with D tentatively TRBD2 (6 bases). Germline lookup yields CDR1 MGHRA and CDR2 YSYEKL. The CDR3 is 17 residues long. Trimming removed 0 bases from V and 2 bases from J, with 14 bases in between. CDR3 nucleotide sequence: TGCGCCAGCAGCCAAGATGGGGGACTTCTAACCTACAATGAGCAGTTCTTC. Protein: CASSQDGGLLTYNEQFF.

This clonotype was picked up a small number of times. The genes are TRBV7-6 and TRBJ1-5; a possible D gene is TRBD1 (6 bases). V lost 2 bases to trimming and J lost 0 bases, with 11 bases between them. In germline, CDR1 is SGHVS, CDR2 FNYEAQ. The CDR3 is 16 residues long. CDR3 protein: CASSLFSGDSNQPQHF. The CDR3 DNA sequence: TGTGCCAGCAGCTTATTTTCAGGGGATAGCAATCAGCCCCAGCATTTT.